The 8 T cell receptor beta chains below all came from one sample that was sequenced in a study of technical replicates of blood from several donors. The repertoire was sequenced with immunoSEQ multiplex PCR; TCRdb's copy has only in-frame clones and lacks some. The table records around 80,000 clones, 95% to 98% of them present only once. Sequenced: T cells isolated from PBMCs. These receptors originate from a human donor in good health.

This chain uses TRBV4-2 with TRBJ2-2; TRBD2 agrees at 8 bases. This CDR3 has 16 amino acids. The V gene end was trimmed by 0 bases and the J gene end by 5 bases; junction bases not matched to a gene: 5. Germline V CDR1 and CDR2: LGHNA, YNFKEQ. The CDR3: CASSQDSASGTGELFF. The CDR3 nucleotides read TGTGCCAGCAGCCAAGACTCGGCTAGCGGGACCGGGGAGCTGTTTTTT.

The J gene is TRBJ2-7, the V gene TRBV4-1, with D possibly TRBD2 on 5 matching bases. Trimming cost V 3 bases and J 3 bases, with 12 bases left between them. Germline CDR1 reads MGHRA; CDR2 reads YSYEKL. The CDR3 consists of 14 residues. CDR3 sequence (DNA): TGCGCCAGCAGCCAGTGGACTCCTCTCTACGAGCAGTACTTC. Translated: CASSQWTPLYEQYF.

V and J are TRBV13 and TRBJ2-2; 8 bases line up with TRBD1. V shed 5 bases, J shed 7 bases, and the junction held 9 bases outside the gene matches. This CDR3 contains 15 residues. Germline CDR1 PRHDT, CDR2 FYEKMQ (reference sequence). CDR3 region: CASSVPGQDGGELFF. In DNA form, the CDR3 reads TGTGCCAGCAGCGTACCGGGACAGGATGGCGGGGAGCTGTTTTTT. Drawing the rest from reference TRBV13 and TRBJ2-2, the complete variable domain is AAGVIQSPRHLIKEKRETATLKCYPIPRHDTVYWYQQGPGQDPQFLISFYEKMQSDKGSIPDRFSAQQFSDYHSELNMSSLELGDSALYFCASSVPGQDGGELFFGEGSRLTVL.

The chain employs TRBV7-2 and TRBJ2-3, with TRBD2 matching 11 bases. Germline V CDR1 and CDR2: SGHTA, FQGNSA. V lost 5 bases to trimming and J lost 2 bases; unmatched junction nucleotides: 9. This CDR3 has 17 residues. CDR3 coding DNA: TGTGCCAGCAGCGACAGACTAGCGGGACATCCCACAGATACGCAGTATTTT. This translates into CASSDRLAGHPTDTQYF.

The CDR3 nucleotides are TGTGCCAGCAGCGATGGACTAGCGGGAGCATATGAGCAGTTCTTC. Protein: CASSDGLAGAYEQFF. This chain links TRBV5-4 with TRBJ2-1; 13 positions match TRBD2. In germline, CDR1 is SGHNT, CDR2 YYREEE (reference sequence). Germline trimming cut 4 bases from V and 8 bases from J; bases unmatched to any gene: 6. The CDR3 runs to 15 residues.

The rearrangement links TRBV5-1 to TRBJ1-2, with a tentative D call TRBD1 (6 bases). V shed 0 bases and J shed 8 bases, with 8 bases lying between them. This CDR3 spans 12 amino acids. The germline V gene has CDR1 SGHRS and CDR2 YFSETQ. The CDR3 loop is CASSLGTEGYTF. CDR3 bases: TGCGCCAGCAGCTTGGGGACAGAGGGCTACACCTTC.

This chain links TRBV6-1 with TRBJ1-5, with a weak D call TRBD1 (6 bases). CDR3 size: 15 residues. The germline V and J ends were trimmed by 3 bases and 3 bases, with 12 bases remaining between them. Looked up from germline, CDR1 is MNHNS and CDR2 is SASEGT. CDR3 in DNA: TGTGCCAGCAGTGATATAGACAGGTTCAATCAGCCCCAGCATTTT. Translation: CASSDIDRFNQPQHF.

This chain connects TRBV4-3 to TRBJ1-2; D is uncertain. The CDR3 is made up of 14 amino acids. V was clipped by 3 bases and J by 6 bases, with 14 bases between them. Germline-derived CDR1 and CDR2 are LGHNA and YSLEER. The DNA of the CDR3 is TGCGCCAGCAGCCAGGTGTACCCTTTAGATGGCTACACCTTC. Encoded protein: CASSQVYPLDGYTF.